Listed below are T cell receptor beta chains from one sample, sequenced in a study of T cell repertoires in aging, cancer and after chemotherapy. A single record per CDR3 protein comes from TCRdb applying MiXCR to the multiplex PCR reads. The repertoire consists of under 5,500 distinct CDR3 sequences, with around 33% occurring once and the leading ten covering 11% to 15%. Sequencing used blood. Receptor source: a human donor with a blood cancer. Each CDR3 is given with its conserved first and last residue. Each record gives: V gene, CDR3 length, CDR3 protein.

v_gene: TRBV6-2/TRBV6-3; len: 15; CDR3aa: CASSYSGTEFDEQYF
v_gene: TRBV14; len: 15; CDR3aa: CASSPKEAGANVLTF
v_gene: TRBV4-1; len: 11; CDR3aa: CASSQEGGQFF
v_gene: TRBV12-3/TRBV12-4; len: 15; CDR3aa: CASSLTPATNEKLFF
v_gene: TRBV18; len: 13; CDR3aa: CASSPGDRETQYF
v_gene: TRBV19; len: 14; CDR3aa: CASVPGQGHTEAFF
v_gene: TRBV18; len: 17; CDR3aa: CASSPFLFPGRDYGYTF
v_gene: TRBV29-1; len: 14; CDR3aa: CSVTGTNVDQPQHF
v_gene: TRBV19; len: 14; CDR3aa: CASSMRSRGAEAFF
v_gene: TRBV19; len: 14; CDR3aa: CASSDTGGRSPLHF
v_gene: TRBV20-1; len: 16; CDR3aa: CSADGLAGGYEETQYF
v_gene: TRBV6-5; len: 16; CDR3aa: CASSSQTGGALHEQYF
v_gene: TRBV7-9; len: 13; CDR3aa: CASSFLLTDTQYF
v_gene: TRBV13; len: 12; CDR3aa: CASSLSRVTQYF
v_gene: TRBV20-1; len: 16; CDR3aa: CSARGASGGTSYEQYF
v_gene: TRBV11-1; len: 16; CDR3aa: CASSLPVRAGKETQYF
v_gene: TRBV18; len: 13; CDR3aa: CASSPDREDGYTF
v_gene: TRBV10-3; len: 12; CDR3aa: CAISESSDTQYF
v_gene: TRBV12-3/TRBV12-4; len: 13; CDR3aa: CASRPGGKETQYF
v_gene: TRBV6-5; len: 11; CDR3aa: CASSYGDTQYF
v_gene: TRBV7-9; len: 15; CDR3aa: CASSFGQGKGDTQYF
v_gene: TRBV29-1; len: 15; CDR3aa: CSVRTSGGTTYEQYF
v_gene: TRBV27; len: 15; CDR3aa: CASSFTASLTDTQYF
v_gene: TRBV7-6; len: 14; CDR3aa: CASSLGLAGAEQYF
v_gene: TRBV12-3/TRBV12-4; len: 13; CDR3aa: CASSFAGTGELFF
v_gene: TRBV30; len: 14; CDR3aa: CAWSPGRTNTEAFF
v_gene: TRBV6-1; len: 17; CDR3aa: CASSYSLASVTPYEQYF
v_gene: TRBV20-1; len: 13; CDR3aa: CSARTGEGQPQHF
v_gene: TRBV11-1; len: 14; CDR3aa: CASSLSPTHYEQYF
v_gene: TRBV7-6; len: 15; CDR3aa: CASSSLQATDTEAFF
v_gene: TRBV19; len: 15; CDR3aa: CASKGRGGPTDTQYF
v_gene: TRBV7-2; len: 14; CDR3aa: CASSLTGDTGELFF
v_gene: TRBV12-3/TRBV12-4; len: 15; CDR3aa: CASSLVKRGGSEQYF
v_gene: TRBV4-3; len: 14; CDR3aa: CASSPEPDGSPLHF
v_gene: TRBV27; len: 15; CDR3aa: CASSLSYGVSYEQYF
v_gene: TRBV5-5; len: 16; CDR3aa: CASSLGGLAFTDTQYF
v_gene: TRBV30; len: 14; CDR3aa: CAWSVYRSNYGYTF
v_gene: TRBV5-1; len: 17; CDR3aa: CASSLVGQGTNTGELFF
v_gene: TRBV12-3/TRBV12-4; len: 14; CDR3aa: CASSLLGRAYEQYF
v_gene: TRBV19; len: 13; CDR3aa: CASQAIDQETQYF
v_gene: TRBV6-5; len: 12; CDR3aa: CASSYSTGEQFF
v_gene: TRBV5-4; len: 18; CDR3aa: CASSLGLAGLSSYNEQFF
v_gene: TRBV27; len: 15; CDR3aa: CASSLSRLAGDEQFF
v_gene: TRBV6-2/TRBV6-3; len: 14; CDR3aa: CASSYLRLNYGYTF
v_gene: TRBV29-1; len: 13; CDR3aa: CSALDATNEKLFF
v_gene: TRBV10-3; len: 17; CDR3aa: CAISDLLSGIYYNEQFF
v_gene: TRBV10-3; len: 16; CDR3aa: CAISAMGGAGRYEQFF
v_gene: TRBV6-5; len: 13; CDR3aa: CASRGGMTDTQYF
v_gene: TRBV12-3/TRBV12-4; len: 19; CDR3aa: CASSSRAAFLTANSYKQYF
v_gene: TRBV6-2/TRBV6-3; len: 18; CDR3aa: CASTRFLGGLADYNEQFF
v_gene: TRBV20-1; len: 14; CDR3aa: CSVREGSFSYEQYF